A single sample is the source of the 27 T cell receptor beta chains below, sequenced in a study of memory CD4+ T cells and cytomegalovirus serostatus. The sort gate was single viable CD3+CD4+CD8-CD45RO+ cells for memory CD4+ T cells. Sequencing was performed with immunoSEQ multiplex PCR; in TCRdb, only in-frame clones are kept and a portion is missing. There are just over 25,000 clones in the sample; approximately 75% occur only once, and approximately 1% lies in the top ten. Sequencing used memory CD4+ T cells from blood. These receptors all stem from an adult in good health and CMV-seronegative.

The gene calls are TRBV2 and TRBJ1-2, with 7 bases that match TRBD1. With V trimmed by 6 bases and J by 4 bases, 11 bases remained unmatched. The germline V gene encodes CDR1 SNHLY and CDR2 FYNNEI. The CDR3 runs 15 residues. The CDR3 loop reads CASSPGTGDSYGYTF. The DNA of the CDR3 is TGTGCCAGCAGCCCTGGTACAGGGGATAGCTATGGCTACACCTTC.

The V gene is TRBV6-4, the J gene TRBJ2-7; maybe TRBD1 (6 bases). Trimming took off 6 bases at V and 0 bases at J, with 21 bases between the two ends. The CDR3 sequence is 17 residues long. Germline V lookup: CDR1 MRHNA, CDR2 SNTAGT. The CDR3 bases are TGTGCCAGCAGGGGTACTGGGCAGGGGCTTTTCTCCTACGAGCAGTACTTC. Amino acid sequence: CASRGTGQGLFSYEQYF.

On this clone itself: Additional DNA sequences in this sample encode the identical CDR3. V usage is TRBV5-6 and J usage is TRBJ1-5, with 9 bases lining up with TRBD1. Looked up from germline, CDR1 is SGHDT and CDR2 is YYEEEE. The CDR3 length is 15 residues. V lost 0 bases, J lost 4 bases, and 2 bases stayed unmatched. DNA of the CDR3: TGTGCCAGCAGCTTGGCTGGGACAGGGAATCAGCCCCAGCATTTT. It translates to CASSLAGTGNQPQHF.

The chain is built from TRBV7-2 and TRBJ1-5; D remains unclear. CDR1 SGHTA and CDR2 FQGNSA come from the germline V gene. Deletions cut 1 base from V and 5 bases from J, with 9 bases between. This CDR3 region has 14 residues. The CDR3 DNA reads as TGTGCCAGCAGCTTAGTCCCCGTTTATCAGCCCCAGCATTTT. Amino acid sequence: CASSLVPVYQPQHF. Complete variable domain (other parts from reference TRBV7-2 and TRBJ1-5): GAGVSQSPSNKVTEKGKDVELRCDPISGHTALYWYRQSLGQGLEFLIYFQGNSAPDKSGLPSDRFSAERTGGSVSTLTIQRTQQEDSAVYLCASSLVPVYQPQHFGDGTRLSIL.

The chain uses TRBV10-3 and TRBJ2-1; 7 bases line up with TRBD2. CDR1 ENHRY and CDR2 SYGVKD come from the germline V gene. With 5 bases clipped from V and 5 bases from J, the junction kept 6 bases outside the gene matches. CDR3 size: 14 residues. This CDR3 is CAISPSGRDNEQFF. The CDR3 nucleotides read TGTGCCATCAGTCCTAGCGGACGGGACAATGAGCAGTTCTTC.

This clone was detected once. This chain uses TRBV10-2 with TRBJ1-2; a weak D match, TRBD1 (6 bases). Germline CDR1 is WSHSY and CDR2 is SAAADI. V gave up 2 bases and J gave up 5 bases, with 18 bases separating them. The CDR3 is made up of 16 amino acids. The CDR3 protein is CASSETTRTVGYGYTF. CDR3 DNA: TGCGCCAGCAGTGAGACCACTAGGACAGTGGGTTATGGCTACACCTTC.

The chain carries TRBV30 and TRBJ1-1, with no clear D. Germline CDR1 reads GTSNPN; CDR2 reads SVGIG (reference sequence). The CDR3 spans 11 residues. Trimming removed 2 bases at V and 11 bases at J, with 12 bases between. The CDR3 nucleotides are TGTGCCTGGAGTCCCCACCTGAGGGCTTTCTTT. Translation: CAWSPHLRAFF.

This sequence joins TRBV11-2 and TRBJ2-6, with D possibly being TRBD1 or TRBD2 (5 bases each). The CDR3 length is 18 residues. V lost 5 bases, J lost 0 bases, and 17 bases lay in between. Germline CDR1 is SGHAT and CDR2 is FQNNGV. The CDR3 DNA reads as TGTGCCAGCAGCCCGAGCCGGGACGGGATCTCTGGGGCCAACGTCCTGACTTTC. As protein: CASSPSRDGISGANVLTF.

V usage is TRBV18 and J usage is TRBJ2-7; 10 nucleotides align to TRBD1. Germline V gene sequence: CDR1 KGHSH, CDR2 LQKENI. The CDR3 runs 16 residues. Trimming cost V 3 bases and J 0 bases; bases outside gene matches: 5. CDR3 in amino acids: CASSPTGTGVSYEQYF. CDR3 nucleotide sequence: TGTGCCAGCTCACCGACCGGGACAGGGGTCTCCTACGAGCAGTACTTC.

This chain uses TRBV19 with TRBJ2-6, with no clear D. Per germline, CDR1 LNHDA and CDR2 SQIVND (reference sequence). V was shortened by 4 bases and J by 4 bases, with 8 bases between the two germline ends. This CDR3 contains 14 residues. The CDR3 DNA follows: TGTGCCAGTAGTACCCAAGGGGGGGCCAACGTCCTGACTTTC. Translating gives CASSTQGGANVLTF.

The rearrangement uses TRBV5-6 and TRBJ2-4, with TRBD1 matching over 10 bases. V shed 4 bases, J shed 9 bases, and the junction held 4 bases outside the gene matches. The CDR3 runs 13 residues. CDR1 is SGHDT and CDR2 is YYEEEE in the germline V gene. The CDR3 nucleotides read TGTGCCAGCAGCCAGGGACAGGGGCCCATTCAGTACTTC. It specifies CASSQGQGPIQYF.

The chain carries TRBV5-1 and TRBJ2-7; D not resolved. The CDR3 sequence is 11 residues long. V dropped 5 bases and J dropped 2 bases, with 5 bases sitting between them. CDR1 and CDR2 (germline): SGHRS, YFSETQ. Here the CDR3 reads CASRFAYEQYF. The CDR3 DNA sequence: TGCGCCAGCAGGTTCGCCTACGAGCAGTACTTC.

The genes are TRBV29-1 and TRBJ1-1; D remains ambiguous. Germline loops: CDR1 SQVTM, CDR2 ANQGSEA. Trimming removed 6 bases from V and 4 bases from J, with 15 bases in between. The CDR3 loop spans 13 amino acids. CDR3 sequence reads: CSVSGYRATEAFF. The DNA for the CDR3 is TGCAGCGTGTCTGGCTATCGGGCCACTGAAGCTTTCTTT.

The chain links TRBV4-1 to TRBJ2-7, with a tentative D call TRBD2 (7 bases). Between the trimmed V and J ends, which lost 3 bases and 2 bases, there was a span of 11 bases. Per germline, CDR1 MGHRA and CDR2 YSYEKL. This CDR3 is 14 amino acids long. The CDR3 DNA reads TGCGCCAGCAGCCATGGGGGGGGGCCCTACGAGCAGTACTTC. Translation: CASSHGGGPYEQYF.

The rearrangement joins TRBV6-6 to TRBJ2-1, with D unclear. V lost 4 bases and J lost 2, with 6 bases in between. In germline, CDR1 is MNHNY, CDR2 SVGAGI (reference sequence). This CDR3 has 13 amino acids. CDR3 amino acids: CASSLGPYNEQFF. The CDR3 nucleotides are TGTGCCAGCAGTTTAGGACCCTACAATGAGCAGTTCTTC.

The genes are TRBV7-2 and TRBJ1-2; 9 bases fit TRBD1. Germline lookup yields CDR1 SGHTA and CDR2 FQGNSA. J lost 9 bases, V lost 3 bases, and 8 bases had no gene match. This CDR3 contains 14 residues. CDR3 in amino acids: CASSFSGTGSSYTF. CDR3 DNA sequence: TGTGCCAGCAGCTTTAGCGGGACAGGGAGTAGCTACACCTTC.

This clone is a singleton in its sample. This sequence joins TRBV5-1 and TRBJ1-1; 12 bases match TRBD1. This CDR3 has 14 amino acids. Germline V lookup: CDR1 SGHRS, CDR2 YFSETQ. V shed 4 bases and J 5 bases; nucleotides not matched to a gene: 3. In DNA form, the CDR3 reads TGCGCCAGCAGCAGGGACAGGGGGCAGACTGAAGCTTTCTTT. Amino acids: CASSRDRGQTEAFF.

Judged by abundance, this clone is medium-sized (0.01 to 0.1%). The chain carries TRBV5-1 and TRBJ1-1, with a possible D match to TRBD1 (6 bases). V gave up 4 bases and J gave up 1 base, with 17 bases separating them. Germline V lookup: CDR1 SGHRS, CDR2 YFSETQ. This CDR3 is 16 amino acids long. In nucleotides, the CDR3 is TGCGCCAGCAGCCTGGGGACATTCGGGGCGAACACTGAAGCTTTCTTT. Translating gives CASSLGTFGANTEAFF.

In its sample, this clone was seen a few times. This chain connects TRBV5-6 to TRBJ1-5; 10 bases match TRBD1. Germline V gene data show CDR1 as SGHDT and CDR2 as YYEEEE. V shed 2 bases, J shed 2 bases, and the junction held 1 base outside the gene matches. This CDR3 spans 15 amino acids. CDR3 in amino acids: CASSFGTGGNQPQHF. In DNA, the CDR3 is TGTGCCAGCAGCTTTGGGACAGGGGGCAATCAGCCCCAGCATTTT.

The chain uses TRBV27 and TRBJ2-1, with D possibly being TRBD1 or TRBD2 (5 bases each). The CDR3 spans 12 residues. Germline CDR1 and CDR2: MNHEY and SMNVEV (reference sequence). Trimming left V 7 bases short and J 6 bases short, with 10 bases between. DNA of the CDR3: TGTGCCAGCATGAGGGGAGCCAATGAGCAGTTCTTC. Protein: CASMRGANEQFF.

The V and J genes are TRBV5-8 and TRBJ2-5, with D unclear. CDR1 and CDR2 from the germline V gene are SGHTS and YDEGEE. CDR3 length equals 12 residues. V was trimmed by 3 bases and J by 5 bases, leaving 8 bases between them. CDR3 sequence: CASSSSSETQYF. The CDR3 DNA reads as TGTGCCAGCAGCTCATCATCCGAGACCCAGTACTTC.

This clone was detected a few times. This chain uses TRBV18 with TRBJ2-3; D is uncertain. Germline V gene data show CDR1 as KGHSH and CDR2 as LQKENI. The V end lost 3 bases, the J end lost 4 bases, and 11 bases lay between the germline ends. The CDR3 sequence is 14 residues long. CDR3 amino acids: CASSPGVGADTQYF. CDR3 in DNA: TGTGCCAGCTCACCCGGCGTGGGTGCAGATACGCAGTATTTT.

V and J are TRBV7-9 and TRBJ1-2, with D perhaps TRBD1 (5 bases). Trimming took 5 bases from V and 0 from J, leaving 13 bases between them. There are 15 residues in the CDR3. Per germline, CDR1 SEHNR and CDR2 FQNEAQ (reference sequence). CDR3 sequence reads: CASSPPGLANYGYTF. CDR3 bases: TGTGCCAGCAGCCCACCGGGGCTAGCTAACTATGGCTACACCTTC.

The chain links TRBV6-1 to TRBJ1-1; perhaps TRBD1 as D (5 bases). Looked up from germline, CDR1 is MNHNS and CDR2 is SASEGT. Trimming removed 3 bases at V and 1 base at J, with 18 bases between. CDR3 length: 17 residues. CDR3 sequence: CASSEGGRGFGNTEAFF. CDR3 nucleotide sequence: TGTGCCAGCAGTGAGGGGGGGAGAGGATTTGGGAACACTGAAGCTTTCTTT.

This chain links TRBV5-6 with TRBJ1-6, with a weak D call TRBD1 (5 bases). Per germline, CDR1 SGHDT and CDR2 YYEEEE. This CDR3 is built from 15 residues. Trimming removed 4 bases at V and 6 bases at J, with 14 bases between. Here the CDR3 reads CASSGGTAVNSPLHF. The CDR3 coding sequence is TGTGCCAGCAGCGGAGGGACGGCGGTTAATTCACCCCTCCACTTT.

This chain connects TRBV4-3 to TRBJ1-3; TRBD1 matches 7 bases. Germline CDR1 and CDR2: LGHNA and YSLEER. The length of the CDR3 is 17 residues. The junction had 8 bases not matched to a gene; V was cut back by 3 bases and J by 0 bases. CDR3 loop: CASSHQGQRTSGNTIYF. The CDR3 DNA reads TGCGCCAGCAGCCACCAGGGACAGCGAACCTCTGGAAACACCATATATTTT.

This clone was found a few times. This chain uses TRBV7-2 with TRBJ1-2; D might be TRBD1 (6 bases). From germline, CDR1 is SGHTA and CDR2 FQGNSA. CDR3 length equals 12 residues. Trimming pared 5 bases from V and 4 bases from J, leaving 8 bases between. CDR3 residues: CASSPTGYGYTF. The CDR3 nucleotides are TGTGCCAGCAGCCCGACAGGCTATGGCTACACCTTC.